One and the same sample provided the 32 T cell receptor beta chains below, sequenced in a study of blood T cell repertoires in COVID-19. Measured with immunoSEQ multiplex PCR; TCRdb has only the in-frame clones, and not every one. The table records 150,000 to 200,000 clones, 75% to 85% of them present only once. The specimen sequenced was peripheral blood. The receptors were sampled from a human donor in a cohort sampled during active COVID-19.

The chain recombines TRBV10-3 with TRBJ1-6; no clear D gene. V was trimmed by 0 bases and J by 8 bases, leaving 5 bases between them. CDR3 length equals 13 residues. Germline CDR1 reads ENHRY; CDR2 reads SYGVKD. The CDR3 sequence is CAISESAYSPLHF. Here the CDR3 DNA reads TGTGCCATCAGTGAGTCGGCCTATTCACCCCTCCACTTT.

This rearrangement joins TRBV7-3 to TRBJ2-1; D not resolved. V dropped 1 base and J dropped 6 bases, with 4 bases sitting between them. Germline CDR1 is SGHTA and CDR2 is FQGTGA. This CDR3 spans 12 amino acids. The CDR3 DNA reads as TGTGCCAGCAGCTTAAGCGGCAATGAGCAGTTCTTC. This encodes CASSLSGNEQFF.

The chain links TRBV3-1 (or the pseudogene TRBV3-2) to TRBJ2-7; tentatively, D is TRBD1 (5 bases). The CDR3 loop spans 15 amino acids. V lost 4 bases and J 3 bases, leaving 16 bases between the germline ends. Germline lookup yields CDR1 LGHDT and CDR2 YNNKEL (reference sequence). CDR3: CASSPPRRVGYEQYF. DNA for the CDR3: TGTGCCAGCAGCCCCCCACGCAGGGTAGGCTACGAGCAGTACTTC.

This clone appeared many times. This sequence joins TRBV18 and TRBJ2-7; 8 nucleotides line up with TRBD1. J lost 3 bases, V lost 5 bases, and 6 bases had no gene match. From germline, CDR1 is KGHSH and CDR2 LQKENI. This CDR3 is built from 14 residues. This chain's CDR3 is CASSAQGVSYEQYF. Written as DNA, the CDR3 is TGTGCCAGCTCAGCACAGGGGGTAAGCTACGAGCAGTACTTC.

Comments on this clone: A read error is likely, as this CDR3 ends without the conserved phenylalanine or tryptophan. It is unclear where the CDR3 begins or ends on the DNA, so no DNA is shown, and the CDR3 is as TCRdb lists it. V gene TRBV12-5 combines with J gene TRBJ1-2; the D segment call TRBD1 is taken from the table without a DNA check. The CDR3 has 12 amino acids, counting both end residues. The germline gives CDR1 LGHNT, CDR2 FRNRAP. CDR3 sequence reads: CASGLQGPAESC.

The chain carries TRBV6-6 and TRBJ1-5; TRBD1 matches 7 bases. V lost 7 bases, J lost 5 bases, and 8 bases stayed unmatched. The CDR3 sequence is 14 residues long. From germline, CDR1 is MNHNY and CDR2 SVGAGI (reference sequence). CDR3 loop: CASIQDRPYQPQHF. The CDR3 nucleotides are TGTGCCAGCATACAGGACAGGCCGTATCAGCCCCAGCATTTT.

The count of this clone is one. V is TRBV3-1 (or the pseudogene TRBV3-2) and J is TRBJ2-7; 7 bases map to TRBD1. V gave up 4 bases and J gave up 5 bases; unmatched junction bases: 5. Per germline, CDR1 LGHDT and CDR2 YNNKEL (reference sequence). The CDR3 runs 13 residues. The CDR3 nucleotides read TGTGCCAGCAGCCCGACAGGGTTCCACGAGCAGTACTTC. This gives the protein CASSPTGFHEQYF.

The CDR3 region has the DNA TGTGCCAGCAGCCTTCGGACACTCCTGAACACTGAAGCTTTCTTT. The encoded protein is CASSLRTLLNTEAFF. The rearrangement uses TRBV7-8 and TRBJ1-1; TRBD1 is a possible D gene (5 bases). The CDR3 consists of 15 residues. The ends were cut back, 5 bases at V and 0 bases at J, with 13 bases in the middle. The germline CDR1 and CDR2 sequences are SGHVS and FQNEAQ.

CDR3 residues: CASSPSQGRAKTQYF. The CDR3 DNA is TGTGCCAGCAGTCCCTCGCAGGGGAGGGCAAAAACGCAGTATTTT. V and J are TRBV6-5 and TRBJ2-3; tentatively, D is TRBD2 (7 bases). The germline V and J ends were trimmed by 5 bases and 9 bases, with 21 bases remaining between them. The CDR3 sequence is 15 residues long. The germline V gene has CDR1 MNHEY and CDR2 SVGAGI.

V usage is TRBV20-1 and J usage is TRBJ1-6, with 8 bases fitting TRBD1. The germline gives CDR1 DFQATT, CDR2 SNEGSKA (reference sequence). CDR3 length: 19 amino acids. The trim removed 3 bases at V and 0 bases at J, leaving 13 bases unmatched. In DNA form, the CDR3 reads TGCAGTGCTAGTGTAGCCGGACAGGGCAAAAGCTCCTATAATTCACCCCTCCACTTT. Translated, it gives CSASVAGQGKSSYNSPLHF.

CDR3: CASSLQVYEQYF. In nucleotides, the CDR3 is TGTGCCAGCAGCTTGCAGGTGTACGAGCAGTACTTC. The chain joins TRBV2 to TRBJ2-7, with D unclear. Germline loops: CDR1 SNHLY, CDR2 FYNNEI. V lost 6 bases and J lost 4, with 10 bases in between. This CDR3 comprises 12 residues.

V gene TRBV5-1 combines with J gene TRBJ2-4; a weak D match, TRBD1 (6 bases). The CDR3 has 14 amino acids. In germline, CDR1 is SGHRS, CDR2 YFSETQ. V was pared by 0 bases and J by 7 bases, with 11 bases between. The CDR3 DNA follows: TGCGCCAGCAGCTTGGGGGACAAGGGGAACATTCAGTACTTC. This translates into CASSLGDKGNIQYF.

The rearrangement uses TRBV5-1 and TRBJ2-2, with 16 bases fitting TRBD2. V was pared by 4 bases and J by 4 bases, with 7 bases of the junction left unmatched. The CDR3 is made up of 18 amino acids. CDR1 is SGHRS and CDR2 is YFSETQ in the germline V gene. CDR3 loop: CASSTGLAGGLVTGELFF. The DNA for the CDR3 is TGCGCCAGCAGCACGGGACTAGCGGGGGGGCTCGTCACCGGGGAGCTGTTTTTT.

The chain carries TRBV2 and TRBJ2-7; 8 bases line up with TRBD2. The CDR3 extends over 12 amino acids. Germline values: CDR1 SNHLY, CDR2 FYNNEI. The CDR3 region has the DNA TGTGCAGGCGGGGGGCGCTCCTACGAGCAGTACTTC. It is translated as CAGGGRSYEQYF.

This clone was counted a few times. The gene calls are TRBV21-1 and TRBJ1-6; TRBD1 is the table's D call and was not checked against the DNA. TRBV21-1 is recorded as a pseudogene. CDR3 length: 15 amino acids. The CDR3 DNA follows: TGTGCCAGCAGCAAAGCCGACAGGAAGAATTCACCCCTCCACTTT. Translated, it gives CASSKADRKNSPLHF.

J is TRBJ2-7 and V is TRBV4-1; D uncertain. The CDR3 loop spans 14 amino acids. Trimming removed 1 base from V and 0 bases from J, with 7 bases in between. The germline V gene encodes CDR1 MGHRA and CDR2 YSYEKL. In DNA form, the CDR3 reads TGCGCCAGCAGCCAAGGACAAAGCTCCTACGAGCAGTACTTC. This codes for CASSQGQSSYEQYF.

The CDR3 DNA is TGTGCCAGCAGTGAAACCGGGGGGGGCACCGGGGAGCTGTTTTTT. Translating it yields CASSETGGGTGELFF. The chain couples TRBV28 to TRBJ2-2; 8 bases match TRBD2. This CDR3 region has 15 residues. Trimming removed 5 bases from V and 4 bases from J; junction bases left unmatched: 6. Germline CDR1 and CDR2: MDHEN and SYDVKM.

The rearrangement joins TRBV19 to TRBJ1-5, with 8 bases identical to TRBD1. The CDR3 spans 15 residues. After removal of 3 bases from V and 5 bases from J, the junction contained 6 bases not matched to a gene. Germline CDR1 and CDR2: LNHDA and SQIVND (reference sequence). The CDR3 coding sequence is TGTGCCAGTAGTATCGGACAGGGAAGGTATCAGCCCCAGCATTTT. This encodes CASSIGQGRYQPQHF.

To note about this clone: The junction does not match germline at one end; this may be a read error. The chain uses TRBV7-9 and TRBJ2-2, with D perhaps matching TRBD2 (5 bases). CDR3 length: 19 residues. Germline CDR1 SEHNR, CDR2 FQNEAQ (reference sequence). CDR3 bases: TGTGCCAGCAGCTTAGAGAAAAATGTAGGACTCTCTAACACCGGAGAGCTGTTTTTT. Translating it yields CASSLEKNVGLSNTGELFF. Full variable domain (outside the CDR3, taken from reference TRBV7-9 and TRBJ2-2): DTGVSQNPRHKITKRGQNVTFRCDPISEHNRLYWYRQTLGQGPEFLTYFQNEAQLEKSRLLSDRFSAERPKGSFSTLEIQRTEQGDSAMYLCASSLEKNVGLSNTGELFFGEGSRLTVL.

CDR3 sequence (DNA): TGCGCCAGCAGCTTGGCGGGGGAAGGGAACACTGAAGCTTTCTTT. Amino acid sequence: CASSLAGEGNTEAFF. The V call is TRBV5-1, the J call TRBJ1-1, with a possible D match to TRBD1 (5 bases). From germline, CDR1 is SGHRS and CDR2 YFSETQ. With 0 bases removed from V and 1 base from J, the gap between germline ends came to 10 bases. This CDR3 spans 15 amino acids.

CDR3 in amino acids: CASSTTGVIGGELFF. For the CDR3, the DNA is TGCGCCAGCAGCACGACAGGGGTCATTGGCGGGGAGCTGTTTTTT. The gene calls are TRBV5-1 and TRBJ2-2, with 8 bases that match TRBD1. Germline V lookup: CDR1 SGHRS, CDR2 YFSETQ. The CDR3 loop spans 15 amino acids. J lost 7 bases, V lost 4 bases, and 9 bases had no gene match.

The chain uses TRBV14 and TRBJ2-5; tentative D call: TRBD1 (5 bases). Germline V gene sequence: CDR1 SGHDN, CDR2 FVKESK. The CDR3 extends over 14 amino acids. Trimming removed 1 base from V and 5 bases from J, with 11 bases in between. The CDR3 region has the DNA TGTGCCAGCAGCCAAGTTTGGGGCGAGGAGACCCAGTACTTC. Its translation is CASSQVWGEETQYF. The full variable domain, in which reference TRBV14 and TRBJ2-5 provide the parts outside the CDR3, is EAGVTQFPSHSVIEKGQTVTLRCDPISGHDNLYWYRRVMGKEIKFLLHFVKESKQDESGMPNNRFLAERTGGTYSTLKVQPAELEDSGVYFCASSQVWGEETQYFGPGTRLLVL.

In its sample, this clone was seen a few times. V gene TRBV30 combines with J gene TRBJ1-2, with D perhaps TRBD1 (6 bases). V shed 3 bases and J shed 8 bases, with 19 bases lying between them. CDR3 length equals 14 residues. CDR1 and CDR2 (germline): GTSNPN, SVGIG (reference sequence). As DNA, the CDR3 is TGTGCCTGGAGGGACAGACAGGACGGGATAGGCTACACCTTC. It encodes CAWRDRQDGIGYTF. Filled out from reference TRBV30 and TRBJ1-2, the complete variable domain reads SQTIHQWPATLVQPVGSPLSLECTVEGTSNPNLYWYRQAAGRGLQLLFYSVGIGQISSEVPQNLSASRPQDRQFILSSKKLLLSDSGFYLCAWRDRQDGIGYTFGSGTRLTVV.

This sequence joins TRBV4-3 and TRBJ2-7, with D maybe TRBD1 (6 bases). Germline CDR1 reads LGHNA; CDR2 reads YSLEER. V lost 0 bases and J lost 6, with 18 bases in between. The CDR3 has 16 residues. The CDR3 region is CASSQDRATGKAEQYF. Written as DNA, the CDR3 is TGCGCCAGCAGCCAAGATAGGGCCACAGGGAAGGCCGAGCAGTACTTC.

This clone has a handful of counts. This chain joins TRBV28 and TRBJ2-3; 12 nucleotides agree with TRBD2. The V segment lost 5 bases and the J segment 4 bases; nucleotides outside the gene matches: 4. CDR3 size: 15 residues. Germline values: CDR1 MDHEN, CDR2 SYDVKM. The DNA of the CDR3 is TGTGCCAGCAGTCTAGCGGGGGGGCGATCAGATACGCAGTATTTT. It translates to CASSLAGGRSDTQYF.

The chain uses TRBV30 and TRBJ1-1; D is uncertain. V was clipped by 4 bases and J by 1 base, with 10 bases between them. CDR1 and CDR2 from the germline V gene are GTSNPN and SVGIG (reference sequence). This CDR3 comprises 13 residues. CDR3 amino acids: CAWKEGGNTEAFF. Written as DNA, the CDR3 is TGTGCCTGGAAGGAGGGAGGGAACACTGAAGCTTTCTTT.

The chain links TRBV6-2 or TRBV6-3 to TRBJ2-7, with TRBD1 matching 7 bases. This CDR3 is 12 amino acids long. Germline CDR1 reads MNHEY; CDR2 reads SVGEGT. With 6 bases clipped from V and 6 bases from J, the junction kept 5 bases outside the gene matches. Written as DNA, the CDR3 is TGTGCCAGCAGCGTCGACAGGGCCGAGCAGTACTTC. As protein: CASSVDRAEQYF.

V gene TRBV5-6 combines with J gene TRBJ1-5; 7 bases are shared with TRBD1. Germline trimming cut 4 bases from V and 9 bases from J; bases unmatched to any gene: 10. The CDR3 extends over 14 amino acids. Germline V gives CDR1 SGHDT, CDR2 YYEEEE. CDR3 region: CASSLFGQGGPQHF. In DNA form, the CDR3 reads TGTGCCAGCAGCCTATTTGGGCAGGGGGGGCCCCAGCATTTT.

The CDR3 coding sequence is TGTGCCAGCAGTACTAGGGACAGGGGCACAGATACGCAGTATTTT. Protein: CASSTRDRGTDTQYF. The gene calls are TRBV27 and TRBJ2-3; 9 positions match TRBD1. Looked up from germline, CDR1 is MNHEY and CDR2 is SMNVEV (reference sequence). The CDR3 has 15 residues. Trimming cost V 5 bases and J 1 base; bases outside gene matches: 4.

The chain recombines TRBV30 with TRBJ2-7; 10 bases are a match to TRBD1. V lost 5 bases and J lost 3; bases outside the gene matches: 10. The CDR3 totals 15 residues. CDR1 is GTSNPN, CDR2 SVGIG, per germline (reference sequence). As DNA, the CDR3 is TGTGCCTGGTCGCCGGGGGGACAGGGGCGCTACGAGCAGTACTTC. Protein: CAWSPGGQGRYEQYF.

The chain joins TRBV10-2 to TRBJ2-5; no definite D call. Trimming took off 1 base at V and 3 bases at J, with 9 bases between the two ends. The CDR3 is made up of 14 amino acids. CDR1 WSHSY and CDR2 SAAADI come from the germline V gene. CDR3: CASSELVSKETQYF. The CDR3 bases are TGCGCCAGCAGTGAGTTGGTGTCTAAAGAGACCCAGTACTTC.

The chain couples TRBV18 to TRBJ2-5; 9 nucleotides align to TRBD1. CDR1 KGHSH and CDR2 LQKENI come from the germline V gene. After removal of 5 bases from V and 5 bases from J, the junction contained 12 bases not matched to a gene. The CDR3 runs to 16 residues. CDR3 in amino acids: CASSLLSGQGEETQYF. CDR3 coding DNA: TGTGCCAGCTCATTATTGTCGGGACAGGGCGAGGAGACCCAGTACTTC.